This TCR beta chain was captured in a study of CD8 T cells in Susac syndrome. Study-wide context: Within the sequenced Susac syndrome patient group, more than 5 exhibited active disease and fewer than ten were in remission. When blood was drawn, patients with Susac syndrome were on intravenous immunoglobulin alone, on corticosteroids, or therapy-naive.

The sample holds one count of this clonotype. Trimming pared 4 bases from V and 0 bases from J, leaving 18 bases between. The CDR3 consists of 17 residues. The germline CDR1 and CDR2 sequences are SGHDT and YYEEEE. Isolation of CD8+ and CD4+ T cells was performed negatively, whereas enrichment of TEMRA cells was done by FACS. A quantity of about 0.5 to 1 ug RNA underwent reverse transcription using random hexamers. TCRdb re-called the immunoSEQ multiplex PCR reads with MiXCR, one entry per CDR3 protein. Of approximately 190,000 distinct CDR3 sequences listed, over 75% were seen once; the top ten hold 0.087%.

The sequencing input was CD4+ T cells from PBMCs. This sequence was found in a human donor with Susac syndrome. The chain joins TRBV5-6 to TRBJ2-3; D gene unclear. The CDR3 nucleotides read TGTGCCAGCAGCCTCCTAGGGCCCCCTACGAGCACAGATACGCAGTATTTT. Translating it yields CASSLLGPPTSTDTQYF.